Listed here is a single TCR beta chain. The antigen is not known. The record originates from a study of T cell responses to AZD1222 COVID-19 vaccine. Generated by immunoSEQ multiplex PCR, the TCRdb table keeps only in-frame clones and is missing some. Here the sample spans over 150,000 clones, more than 80% being singletons. Study findings and constraints: At study baseline, merely more than 5 AZD1222 recipients were seropositive. Nearly half of the spike-specific TCRs reportedly recognize variant regions that carry no mutations. Vaccination with two AZD1222 doses was followed by a rise in Spike-specific TCR breadth and depth.

The germline gives CDR1 SGHDT, CDR2 YYEEEE. Trimming shortened V by 1 base and J by 6 bases, and 5 bases separated the two germline ends. The length of the CDR3 is 11 residues. This chain links TRBV5-6 with TRBJ2-7; no definite D call. Sequences were derived from peripheral blood, sampled on day 0 of AZD1222 vaccination. The clonotype originates from an adult in good health. The DNA for the CDR3 is TGTGCCAGCAGCTTGAACTTCGAGCAGTACTTC. Translated, it gives CASSLNFEQYF.